The present T cell receptor (beta chain) was sequenced within a study of radiation and T cells in renal cell carcinoma. The sample's time point: blood 2 weeks post-SBRT. Treatment here: 15 Gy SBRT to primary tumor, nephrectomy 4 weeks later. Assay: immunoSEQ multiplex PCR; the TCRdb copy retains only in-frame clones and omits some. The sample has some 120,000 clones; around four fifths are singletons. Trimming shortened V by 5 bases and J by 0 bases, and 15 bases separated the two germline ends. This CDR3 is 16 amino acids long. The germline V gene has CDR1 SGHDT and CDR2 YYEEEE. Sequenced here: blood, sampled from a patient whose treatment included radiotherapy and nephrectomy. This sequence joins TRBV5-6 and TRBJ2-1, with D perhaps TRBD2 (7 bases). The TCR comes from a woman aged 55-69 years with renal cell carcinoma. CDR3 sequence: CASSRGAYDSYNEQFF. The CDR3 DNA reads TGTGCCAGCAGTCGGGGGGCTTACGACTCCTACAATGAGCAGTTCTTC.